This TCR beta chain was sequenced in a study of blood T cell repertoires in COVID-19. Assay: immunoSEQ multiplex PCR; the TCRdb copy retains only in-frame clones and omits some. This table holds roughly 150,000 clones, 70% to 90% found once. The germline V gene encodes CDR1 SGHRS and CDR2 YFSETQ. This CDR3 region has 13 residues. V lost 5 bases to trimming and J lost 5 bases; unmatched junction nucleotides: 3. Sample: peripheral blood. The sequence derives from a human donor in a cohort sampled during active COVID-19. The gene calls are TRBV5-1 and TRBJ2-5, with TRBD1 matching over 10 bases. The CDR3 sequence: CASRGTGVETQYF. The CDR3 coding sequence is TGCGCCAGCAGGGGGACAGGGGTGGAGACCCAGTACTTC.